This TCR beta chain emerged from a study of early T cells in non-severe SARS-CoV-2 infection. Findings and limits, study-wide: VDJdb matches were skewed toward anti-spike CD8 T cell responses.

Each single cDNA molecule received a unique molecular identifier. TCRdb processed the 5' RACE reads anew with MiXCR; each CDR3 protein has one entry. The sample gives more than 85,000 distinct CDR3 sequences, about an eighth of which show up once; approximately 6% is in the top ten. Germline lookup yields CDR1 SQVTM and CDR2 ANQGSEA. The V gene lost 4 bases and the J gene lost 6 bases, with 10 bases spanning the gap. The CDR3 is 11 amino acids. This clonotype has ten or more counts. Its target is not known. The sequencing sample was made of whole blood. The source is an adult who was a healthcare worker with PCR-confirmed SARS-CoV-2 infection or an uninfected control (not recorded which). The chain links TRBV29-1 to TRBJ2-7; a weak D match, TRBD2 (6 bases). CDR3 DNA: TGCAGCGTTGCTGGCGGGACCGAGCAGTACTTC. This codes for CSVAGGTEQYF.